Shown below are 30 T cell receptor beta chains from a single sample sequenced in a study of blood T cells in healthy people across ages. Together with a sample-barcoded 5' primer, a J-beta primer mix was included in a second PCR lasting about 7 to 11 cycles. TCRdb reprocessed the 5' RACE reads via MiXCR and lists one record per CDR3 protein. The data contain about 640,000 distinct CDR3 sequences, 58% of them seen just once; the ten biggest clones take up over 35%. Sequenced sample: blood. Receptors were obtained from a man between 60 and 70 years old in good health.

Remarks on this clonotype: Relative to the germline gene, one junction end is altered; a read error may explain this. The rearrangement uses TRBV5-1 and TRBJ2-3; 8 bases align to TRBD1. Looked up from germline, CDR1 is SGHRS and CDR2 is YFSETQ. The CDR3 covers 15 residues. CDR3 sequence: CASGLLGQDTGTQYF. The DNA for the CDR3 is TGCGCCAGCGGACTACTGGGACAGGACACAGGTACGCAGTATTTT.

The V and J genes are TRBV29-1 and TRBJ1-1, with D hard to call. Trimming stripped 3 bases from V and 6 bases from J, with 20 bases between. Germline V gene sequence: CDR1 SQVTM, CDR2 ANQGSEA. The CDR3 totals 15 residues. The CDR3 region is CSVERSGIASSEAFF. In DNA form, the CDR3 reads TGCAGCGTTGAGAGGTCGGGCATTGCTTCCTCTGAAGCTTTCTTT. The full variable domain, completed using reference TRBV29-1 and TRBJ1-1, is SAVISQKPSRDICQRGTSLTIQCQVDSQVTMMFWYRQQPGQSLTLIATANQGSEATYESGFVIDKFPISRPNLTFSTLTVSNMSPEDSSIYLCSVERSGIASSEAFFGQGTRLTVV.

This clonotype was picked up a small number of times. This chain links TRBV5-1 with TRBJ1-4, with D possibly TRBD1 on 5 matching bases. Germline CDR1 SGHRS, CDR2 YFSETQ. V dropped 0 bases and J dropped 7 bases, with 10 bases sitting between them. CDR3 size: 14 residues. The CDR3 DNA reads TGCGCCAGCAGCTTGGTTCAGGGAGGTGAAAAACTGTTTTTT. Protein product: CASSLVQGGEKLFF.

The J gene is TRBJ2-1, the V gene TRBV28, with 7 bases aligning to TRBD1. J gave up 4 bases and V 10 bases, and 7 bases lay outside the gene matches. Germline CDR1 reads MDHEN; CDR2 reads SYDVKM. The CDR3 spans 13 residues. The CDR3 DNA reads as TGTGCCAACGCGCCGGGACAGTACAATGAGCAGTTCTTC. This gives the protein CANAPGQYNEQFF.

This clonotype has just one count. The chain couples TRBV3-1 to TRBJ2-7; D unresolved. The V gene's germline CDR1 is LGHDT and CDR2 YNNKEL (reference sequence). This CDR3 spans 13 amino acids. Trimming took off 0 bases at V and 3 bases at J, with 6 bases between the two ends. The DNA for the CDR3 is TGTGCCAGCAGCCAAGATGGGATCTACGAGCAGTACTTC. This gives the protein CASSQDGIYEQYF.

The chain links TRBV20-1 to TRBJ1-2; D is undetermined. V was shortened by 6 bases and J by 1 base, with 9 bases between the two germline ends. Germline CDR1 DFQATT, CDR2 SNEGSKA (reference sequence). This CDR3 is 12 amino acids long. CDR3 sequence: CSALTVNYGYTF. CDR3 DNA sequence: TGCAGTGCCCTAACAGTTAACTATGGCTACACCTTC.

V usage is TRBV6-5 and J usage is TRBJ1-2, with 9 nucleotides matching TRBD1. Germline assignment: CDR1 MNHEY and CDR2 SVGAGI. This CDR3 has 16 amino acids. The V gene end was trimmed by 2 bases and the J gene end by 4 bases; junction bases not matched to a gene: 8. The CDR3 coding sequence is TGTGCCAGCAGTTACCGTGGGACAGGGAAGGGCTATGGCTACACCTTC. Protein product: CASSYRGTGKGYGYTF.

This chain uses TRBV20-1 with TRBJ1-4; maybe TRBD1 (6 bases). This CDR3 is built from 14 residues. Germline V gene sequence: CDR1 DFQATT, CDR2 SNEGSKA (reference sequence). V lost 4 bases, J lost 0 bases, and 9 bases lay in between. The CDR3 DNA sequence: TGCAGTGCTACGAGGGGGACAACTAATGAAAAACTGTTTTTT. It is translated as CSATRGTTNEKLFF.

This clonotype was recorded a few times. The chain couples TRBV12-5 to TRBJ2-5; 8 positions match TRBD2. V dropped 2 bases and J dropped 4; count of bases not matched to a gene: 3. This CDR3 spans 14 amino acids. Germline V gives CDR1 LGHNT, CDR2 FRNRAP. The CDR3 loop reads CASGLSAGGETQYF. In DNA form, the CDR3 reads TGTGCTAGTGGTTTGTCGGCGGGGGGAGAGACCCAGTACTTC.

This chain joins TRBV28 and TRBJ2-4, with D possibly being TRBD2 (5 bases). The CDR3 covers 15 residues. V lost 8 bases and J lost 10, with 24 bases in between. The germline gives CDR1 MDHEN, CDR2 SYDVKM. CDR3 in amino acids: CASRGTTDIRWIQYF. Here the CDR3 DNA reads TGTGCCAGCCGGGGTACAACCGATATAAGGTGGATTCAGTACTTC.

The CDR3 DNA follows: TGTGCCAGCAGCCCCCATCTTGACACCGGGGAGCTGTTTTTT. This sequence encodes CASSPHLDTGELFF. The J gene is TRBJ2-2, the V gene TRBV7-2; D not certain. V was shortened by 5 bases and J by 3 bases, with 10 bases between the two germline ends. Germline CDR1 SGHTA, CDR2 FQGNSA. This CDR3 region has 14 residues.

This chain links TRBV10-3 with TRBJ1-5; 8 bases fit TRBD1. Germline trimming cut 6 bases from V and 0 bases from J; bases unmatched to any gene: 4. The CDR3 loop spans 15 amino acids. CDR1 is ENHRY, CDR2 SYGVKD, per germline. This CDR3 reads CAISSTGDSNQPQHF. The DNA of the CDR3 is TGTGCCATCAGCTCGACAGGGGATAGCAATCAGCCCCAGCATTTT.

The chain couples TRBV7-2 to TRBJ1-3; D gene uncertain. Deletions cut 1 base from V and 0 bases from J, with 10 bases between. The length of the CDR3 is 16 residues. Germline V CDR1 and CDR2: SGHTA, FQGNSA. CDR3: CASSLVGQSSGNTIYF. CDR3 sequence (DNA): TGTGCCAGCAGCTTAGTGGGTCAGAGCTCTGGAAACACCATATATTTT. Full variable domain (rest looked up from reference TRBV7-2 and TRBJ1-3): GAGVSQSPSNKVTEKGKDVELRCDPISGHTALYWYRQSLGQGLEFLIYFQGNSAPDKSGLPSDRFSAERTGGSVSTLTIQRTQQEDSAVYLCASSLVGQSSGNTIYFGEGSWLTVV.

This clonotype has just one count. The V gene is TRBV5-6, the J gene TRBJ1-3; tentatively, D is TRBD1 (5 bases). Germline assignment: CDR1 SGHDT and CDR2 YYEEEE. V was trimmed by 0 bases and J by 0 bases, leaving 13 bases between them. The CDR3 loop spans 17 amino acids. The CDR3 nucleotides are TGTGCCAGCAGCTTGGGACAGAGCCTCTTCTCTGGAAACACCATATATTTT. It translates to CASSLGQSLFSGNTIYF.

The genes are TRBV5-1 and TRBJ1-1; no reliable D call. Germline CDR1 and CDR2: SGHRS and YFSETQ. CDR3 size: 14 residues. Trimming pared 4 bases from V and 3 bases from J, leaving 13 bases between. The CDR3 DNA is TGCGCCAGCAGCCTGCCGGTCGGCGACACTGAAGCTTTCTTT. It is translated as CASSLPVGDTEAFF.

This clonotype was counted only a few times. The chain has TRBV11-3 and TRBJ2-7, with 8 bases lining up with TRBD1. V trimming: 5 bases; J trimming: 3 bases; junction bases outside the gene matches: 9. The germline CDR1 and CDR2 sequences are SGHNT and YENEEA. This CDR3 has 15 residues. CDR3 bases: TGTGCCAGCAGCGTTGAGACAGGGGATAACTACGAGCAGTACTTC. The encoded protein is CASSVETGDNYEQYF.

There are a few counts of this clonotype. The J gene is TRBJ1-5, the V gene TRBV7-2; D perhaps matches TRBD1 (5 bases). In germline, CDR1 is SGHTA, CDR2 FQGNSA. Trimming removed 5 bases at V and 0 bases at J, with 8 bases between. This CDR3 is built from 14 residues. This chain's CDR3 is CASSPDSSNQPQHF. For the CDR3, the DNA is TGTGCCAGCAGCCCCGACAGTAGCAATCAGCCCCAGCATTTT.

This chain links TRBV10-3 with TRBJ2-5; D tentatively fits TRBD1 or TRBD2 (5 bases each). V gave up 2 bases and J gave up 0 bases, with 7 bases separating them. This CDR3 is built from 14 residues. Looked up from germline, CDR1 is ENHRY and CDR2 is SYGVKD. CDR3 residues: CAISEVGDQETQYF. The DNA for the CDR3 is TGTGCCATCAGTGAGGTGGGGGACCAAGAGACCCAGTACTTC.

CDR3 residues: CASSSALPPYEQYF. DNA for the CDR3: TGTGCCAGCAGTTCCGCTTTACCCCCTTACGAGCAGTACTTC. This sequence joins TRBV27 and TRBJ2-7; D not certain. Germline lookup yields CDR1 MNHEY and CDR2 SMNVEV (reference sequence). The V and J ends lost 4 bases and 4 bases respectively, with 14 bases between them. The CDR3 is made up of 14 amino acids.

This clonotype has only a few counts. This rearrangement joins TRBV6-2 or TRBV6-3 to TRBJ2-1; 12 bases are a match to TRBD1. The CDR3 totals 17 residues. Germline-derived CDR1 and CDR2 are MNHEY and SVGEGT. Trimming took 1 base from V and 9 from J; bases not matched to a gene: 10. The CDR3 sequence: CASSYLPGQGARGEQFF. The CDR3, as DNA: TGTGCCAGCAGTTACTTACCGGGACAGGGGGCGCGAGGTGAGCAGTTCTTC.

V and J are TRBV15 and TRBJ1-1, with 7 bases aligning to TRBD1. Losses at the gene ends were 0 bases for V and 10 bases for J; bases not matched to a gene: 8. This CDR3 contains 14 residues. Germline-derived CDR1 and CDR2 are LNHNV and YYDKDF (reference sequence). The CDR3 nucleotides are TGTGCCACCAGCAGAGATACTTTGGGACAGCGAGCTTTCTTT. Translated: CATSRDTLGQRAFF.

This clonotype was observed a few times. This sequence joins TRBV5-1 and TRBJ2-6; no firm D call. V lost 6 bases, J lost 0 bases, and 7 bases lay in between. Germline V gene sequence: CDR1 SGHRS, CDR2 YFSETQ. The CDR3 runs 14 residues. CDR3 region: CASIPTSGANVLTF. CDR3 DNA: TGCGCCAGCATACCGACCTCTGGGGCCAACGTCCTGACTTTC.

This clonotype was detected only once. The chain employs TRBV7-9 and TRBJ1-2; D possibly corresponds to TRBD1 (5 bases). The CDR3 is 14 residues long. Trimming pared 3 bases from V and 7 bases from J, leaving 15 bases between. The germline V gene has CDR1 SEHNR and CDR2 FQNEAQ (reference sequence). CDR3 in amino acids: CASSLGQRLGGYTF. The CDR3 DNA reads TGTGCCAGCAGCTTGGGGCAGAGGTTGGGTGGCTACACCTTC.

This clonotype was seen a handful of times. J is TRBJ2-6 and V is TRBV7-9; the D is unclear. In germline, CDR1 is SEHNR, CDR2 FQNEAQ (reference sequence). V was trimmed by 1 base and J by 3 bases, leaving 10 bases between them. This CDR3 has 16 amino acids. The CDR3 here is CASSLEASLGANVLTF. The CDR3 coding sequence is TGTGCCAGCAGCTTAGAGGCATCTCTTGGGGCCAACGTCCTGACTTTC.

The chain combines TRBV18 with TRBJ2-5; D unclear. Trimming removed 4 bases at V and 2 bases at J, with 8 bases between. Germline assignment: CDR1 KGHSH and CDR2 LQKENI. This CDR3 comprises 13 residues. CDR3 region: CASSQTPQETQYF. The CDR3, as DNA: TGTGCCAGCTCACAGACACCTCAAGAGACCCAGTACTTC.

The gene calls are TRBV21-1 and TRBJ1-2; the DNA was not compared with TRBD1, the D call given in the table. TRBV21-1 is a documented pseudogene. The CDR3 consists of 12 residues. This CDR3 reads CASPRRGDGYTF. For the CDR3, the DNA is TGTGCCAGCCCGAGAAGGGGTGATGGCTACACCTTC.

This clonotype was seen a handful of times. The genes are TRBV20-1 and TRBJ2-1; D perhaps matches TRBD1 (5 bases). Trimming took 2 bases from V and 3 from J, leaving 17 bases between them. CDR1 is DFQATT, CDR2 SNEGSKA, per germline (reference sequence). This CDR3 has 16 amino acids. The CDR3 here is CSARQTGSKVYNEQFF. The CDR3 region has the DNA TGCAGTGCTAGACAAACAGGATCGAAGGTCTACAATGAGCAGTTCTTC.

The rearrangement joins TRBV12-3 or TRBV12-4 to TRBJ2-2; D is uncertain. The V and J ends lost 8 bases and 3 bases respectively, with 13 bases between them. The length of the CDR3 is 14 residues. CDR3 DNA: TGTGCCAGCCAGCCCGGTTGGTACACCGGGGAGCTGTTTTTT. Translation gives CASQPGWYTGELFF.

The chain recombines TRBV20-1 with TRBJ1-1, with D possibly TRBD1 on 6 matching bases. The CDR3 runs 14 residues. The germline gives CDR1 DFQATT, CDR2 SNEGSKA (reference sequence). Trimming left V 4 bases short and J 3 bases short, with 15 bases between. The chain's CDR3 is CSATPRGLDTEAFF. CDR3 nucleotides: TGCAGTGCTACACCCAGGGGTTTGGACACTGAAGCTTTCTTT.

The table lists this clonotype with a few counts. This chain joins TRBV20-1 and TRBJ2-7, with D possibly being TRBD1 or TRBD2 (5 bases each). Germline loops: CDR1 DFQATT, CDR2 SNEGSKA (reference sequence). Trimming left V 1 base short and J 3 bases short, with 13 bases between. This CDR3 is 14 amino acids long. The CDR3 loop is CSARGDQGLYEQYF. The CDR3 DNA sequence: TGCAGTGCTAGAGGGGACCAGGGCCTCTACGAGCAGTACTTC.